Below are 19 T cell receptor beta chains sequenced from a single sample in a study of cytomegalovirus exposure and HLA in healthy donors. PCR primers comprised 60 Vbeta and 13 Jbeta primers. Produced via immunoSEQ multiplex PCR; TCRdb's table is partial and in-frame only. This sample has some 120,000 clones; 8.5% to 10% occur once, and the top ten carry 3% to 3.5%. Material for sequencing was PBMCs. The receptors originated from a man younger than 40 in good health and CMV-seronegative.

This clone was seen a few times. The chain has TRBV28 and TRBJ2-7; 8 positions agree with TRBD1. Germline CDR1 MDHEN, CDR2 SYDVKM. Trimming at V came to 6 bases and at J to 3 bases, leaving 7 bases not matched to a gene. CDR3 length equals 14 residues. CDR3 protein: CASRLPGQDYEQYF. The CDR3 DNA reads as TGTGCCAGCAGACTTCCGGGACAGGACTACGAGCAGTACTTC.

The chain carries TRBV6-1 and TRBJ1-5, with TRBD1 matching 8 bases. The CDR3 sequence is 14 residues long. The V gene's germline CDR1 is MNHNS and CDR2 SASEGT. V dropped 7 bases and J dropped 5; count of bases not matched to a gene: 7. In DNA form, the CDR3 reads TGTGCCAGCATCTCAGGGACAGGTTATCAGCCCCAGCATTTT. This codes for CASISGTGYQPQHF.

Only a few counts were recorded for this clone. The identical CDR3 is also encoded by other nucleotide sequences in the sample. The rearrangement joins TRBV11-2 to TRBJ2-1; D not certain. The CDR3 is 13 residues long. Germline V lookup: CDR1 SGHAT, CDR2 FQNNGV. V was pared by 1 base and J by 4 bases, with 5 bases between. CDR3 nucleotides: TGTGCCAGCAGCTTAGTTCAGTACAATGAGCAGTTCTTC. Translated, it gives CASSLVQYNEQFF. Full variable domain (missing parts from reference TRBV11-2 and TRBJ2-1): EAGVAQSPRYKIIEKRQSVAFWCNPISGHATLYWYQQILGQGPKLLIQFQNNGVVDDSQLPKDRFSAERLKGVDSTLKIQPAKLEDSAVYLCASSLVQYNEQFFGPGTRLTVL.

The gene calls are TRBV18 and TRBJ1-2, with 7 bases lining up with TRBD1. The CDR3 runs 16 residues. CDR1 and CDR2 (germline): KGHSH, LQKENI. J was trimmed by 2 bases and V by 2 bases; bases with no gene match: 8. The CDR3 region is CASSPTGTAWNYGYTF. CDR3 nucleotides: TGTGCCAGCTCACCAACCGGGACAGCCTGGAACTATGGCTACACCTTC.

V and J are TRBV21-1 and TRBJ1-2; the table gives TRBD1 as D, unverified against the DNA. TRBV21-1 is a documented pseudogene. The CDR3 contains 14 residues. The CDR3 DNA reads TGTGCCCGGTTATTTCGGGACAAGCTCTCTGGCTACACCTTC. Its protein is CARLFRDKLSGYTF.

The chain has TRBV7-6 and TRBJ1-1, with a tentative D call TRBD1 (6 bases). The CDR3 contains 14 residues. Trimming took 2 bases from V and 3 from J, leaving 10 bases between them. From germline, CDR1 is SGHVS and CDR2 FNYEAQ. CDR3 nucleotides: TGTGCCAGCAGCTTAAGGAACAGGGACACTGAAGCTTTCTTT. This translates into CASSLRNRDTEAFF.

This clone turned up a few times. The CDR3 region is CAISEPQGTGTEAFF. The DNA for the CDR3 is TGTGCCATCAGTGAGCCCCAGGGTACGGGCACTGAAGCTTTCTTT. The V and J genes are TRBV10-3 and TRBJ1-1, with a weak D call TRBD1 (5 bases). Germline V gene sequence: CDR1 ENHRY, CDR2 SYGVKD. Between the trimmed V and J ends, which lost 2 bases and 4 bases, there was a span of 14 bases. The CDR3 is made up of 15 amino acids.

This clone has only a few counts. The chain has TRBV21-1 and TRBJ2-7; the D call of TRBD1 is as the table states it, not checked on the DNA. TRBV21-1 is annotated as a pseudogene. This CDR3 spans 18 amino acids. The CDR3 sequence: CASKRGLDRAKVCNEQYF. DNA for the CDR3: TGTGCCAGCAAACGAGGTCTCGACAGGGCCAAAGTCTGCAACGAGCAGTACTTC.

The CDR3 protein is CASSLAGGWETQYF. The CDR3 nucleotides are TGTGCCAGCAGTTTAGCGGGGGGATGGGAGACCCAGTACTTC. The rearrangement joins TRBV6-1 to TRBJ2-5; 10 positions match TRBD2. CDR3 length equals 14 residues. The V gene end was trimmed by 5 bases and the J gene end by 5 bases; junction bases not matched to a gene: 5. Germline CDR1 is MNHNS and CDR2 is SASEGT.

This clone was counted between two and nine times. The chain recombines TRBV6-1 with TRBJ1-5; no clear D. CDR1 is MNHNS, CDR2 SASEGT, per germline. CDR3 length: 13 amino acids. Trimming took off 1 base at V and 4 bases at J, with 5 bases between the two ends. The CDR3 here is CASSEGANQPQHF. CDR3 DNA sequence: TGTGCCAGCAGTGAAGGAGCAAATCAGCCCCAGCATTTT.

The V and J genes are TRBV9 and TRBJ2-3; 7 positions agree with TRBD1. With 0 bases clipped from V and 0 bases from J, the junction kept 4 bases outside the gene matches. The CDR3 covers 16 residues. Germline loops: CDR1 SGDLS, CDR2 YYNGEE. For the CDR3, the DNA is TGTGCCAGCAGCGTAGCGGGACAGTTTAGCACAGATACGCAGTATTTT. It specifies CASSVAGQFSTDTQYF.

This clone was picked up a small number of times. The V call is TRBV6-5, the J call TRBJ2-5; D is perhaps TRBD2 (6 bases). V lost 2 bases and J 4 bases, leaving 11 bases between the germline ends. Germline V gene sequence: CDR1 MNHEY, CDR2 SVGAGI. The CDR3 consists of 14 residues. In DNA, the CDR3 is TGTGCCAGCAGTTACGACGCGGGGCCAGAGACCCAGTACTTC. Its protein is CASSYDAGPETQYF.

The CDR3 region is CASSERAVYEQYF. CDR3 nucleotides: TGTGCCAGCAGTGAGAGGGCAGTCTACGAGCAGTACTTC. The chain links TRBV6-1 to TRBJ2-5; a weak D match, TRBD2 (5 bases). With the DNA end fitting TRBJ2-7 better, the J assignment may be wrong. This CDR3 contains 13 residues. The germline gives CDR1 MNHNS, CDR2 SASEGT.

Only a few counts were recorded for this clone. This chain links TRBV5-6 with TRBJ2-1; no firm D call. CDR3 length: 13 residues. CDR1 is SGHDT and CDR2 is YYEEEE in the germline V gene. V was cut by 0 bases and J by 7 bases, with 8 bases left in between. The CDR3 protein is CASSLGEPNEQFF. The CDR3 coding sequence is TGTGCCAGCAGCTTGGGTGAGCCTAATGAGCAGTTCTTC.

The CDR3 spells CASSVTSPGGSADTQYF. CDR3 sequence (DNA): TGTGCCAGCAGTGTGACTAGCCCCGGGGGTAGCGCAGATACGCAGTATTTT. The V and J genes are TRBV6-4 and TRBJ2-3, with TRBD2 identical over 7 bases. V was clipped by 4 bases and J by 4 bases; unmatched bases: 14. Germline values: CDR1 MRHNA, CDR2 SNTAGT. This CDR3 comprises 17 residues.

The chain employs TRBV9 and TRBJ1-1; D gene ambiguous. Germline-derived CDR1 and CDR2 are SGDLS and YYNGEE. This CDR3 comprises 12 residues. CDR3 loop: CAREGRRTEAFF. The CDR3 nucleotides read TGTGCTCGGGAAGGGAGGAGGACTGAAGCTTTCTTT.

This clone has more than one count but fewer than ten. The J gene is TRBJ2-7, the V gene TRBV5-4; 9 bases agree with TRBD1. The CDR3 length is 14 residues. The germline gives CDR1 SGHNT, CDR2 YYREEE (reference sequence). Trimming removed 3 bases from V and 5 bases from J; junction bases left unmatched: 6. CDR3 DNA: TGTGCCAGCAGCTCCGGGACAGGGATCGACGAGCAGTACTTC. This codes for CASSSGTGIDEQYF.

In its sample, this clone was seen a few times. The CDR3 region is CASSSGYGYTF. The CDR3 region has the DNA TGTGCCAGCAGCTCAGGGTACGGCTACACCTTC. The chain uses TRBV6-5 and TRBJ1-2; TRBD1 might be the D (5 bases). The CDR3 runs 11 residues. Germline V lookup: CDR1 MNHEY, CDR2 SVGAGI. V was trimmed by 6 bases and J by 8 bases, leaving 10 bases between them.

This clone was detected a few times. V and J are TRBV11-2 and TRBJ1-4; no clear D. CDR1 and CDR2 (germline): SGHAT, FQNNGV. V lost 5 bases and J lost 8, with 18 bases in between. The CDR3 sequence is 15 residues long. CDR3: CASSSPGMSGEKLFF. The DNA for the CDR3 is TGTGCCAGCAGCAGCCCGGGGATGTCGGGAGAAAAACTGTTTTTT.